This TCR beta chain is from a study of beta chain features in type 1 diabetes. Study-wide results and caveats: A moderate, significant TCRB CDR3 shortening appeared in type 1 diabetes across four CD4+ subsets. The VDJ junctions of type 1 diabetes patients carried fewer insertions and more deletions.

A sort by CD45RO/CCR7/CD25/CD127/CD95/CD27 yielded CD4+ naive, central memory, regulatory and stem cell-like memory cells. J was trimmed by 3 bases and V by 5 bases; bases with no gene match: 5. Germline CDR1 is SGHNT and CDR2 is YENEEA. CDR3 length: 15 amino acids. cDNA synthesis used the whole RNA isolate, giving expressed TCRB sequences. Mean read depth for stem cell-like memory T cell samples was about a million reads. Using immunoSEQ multiplex PCR, the repertoire was profiled, and TCRdb retains in-frame clones only, with some absent. This table holds over 100,000 clones, 40% found once. Concerning this clone: Its antigen is unidentified.

The J gene is TRBJ2-2, the V gene TRBV11-3, with 8 bases matching TRBD2. The sequencing input was stem cell memory CD4+ T cells from blood. This clonotype was obtained from a young woman in good health. The CDR3 region is CASSLGLADTGELFF. CDR3 coding DNA: TGTGCCAGCAGCCTCGGACTAGCTGACACCGGGGAGCTGTTTTTT.